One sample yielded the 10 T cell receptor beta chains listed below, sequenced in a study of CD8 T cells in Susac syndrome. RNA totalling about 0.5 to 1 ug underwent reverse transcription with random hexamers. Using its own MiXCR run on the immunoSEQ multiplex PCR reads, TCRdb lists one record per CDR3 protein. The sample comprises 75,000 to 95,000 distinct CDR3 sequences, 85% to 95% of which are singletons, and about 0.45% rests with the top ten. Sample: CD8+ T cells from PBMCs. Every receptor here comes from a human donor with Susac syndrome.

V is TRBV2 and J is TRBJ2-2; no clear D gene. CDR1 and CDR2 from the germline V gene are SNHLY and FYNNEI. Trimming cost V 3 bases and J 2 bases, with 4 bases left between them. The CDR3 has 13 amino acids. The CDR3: CASSDGNTGELFF. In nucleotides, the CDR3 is TGTGCCAGCAGTGATGGTAACACCGGGGAGCTGTTTTTT.

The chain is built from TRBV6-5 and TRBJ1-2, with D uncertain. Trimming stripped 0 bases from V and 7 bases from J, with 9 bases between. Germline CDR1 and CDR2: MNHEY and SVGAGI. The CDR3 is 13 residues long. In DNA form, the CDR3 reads TGTGCCAGCAGTTACTCGGGCCAACGTGGCTACACCTTC. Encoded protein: CASSYSGQRGYTF.

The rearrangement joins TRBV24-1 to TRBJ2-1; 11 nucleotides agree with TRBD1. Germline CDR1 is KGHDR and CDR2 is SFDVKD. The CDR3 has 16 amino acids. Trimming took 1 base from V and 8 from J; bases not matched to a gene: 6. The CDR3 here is CATSDFAGQGAYEQFF. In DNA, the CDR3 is TGTGCCACCAGTGATTTCGCCGGACAGGGGGCATATGAGCAGTTCTTC.

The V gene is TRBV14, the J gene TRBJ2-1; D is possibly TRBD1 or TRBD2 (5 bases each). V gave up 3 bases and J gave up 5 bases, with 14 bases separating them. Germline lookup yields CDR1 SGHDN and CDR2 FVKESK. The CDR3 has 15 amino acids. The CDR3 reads CASSQFRESDNEQFF. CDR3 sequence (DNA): TGTGCCAGCAGCCAGTTCAGGGAGTCTGACAATGAGCAGTTCTTC. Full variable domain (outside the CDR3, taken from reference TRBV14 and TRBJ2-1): EAGVTQFPSHSVIEKGQTVTLRCDPISGHDNLYWYRRVMGKEIKFLLHFVKESKQDESGMPNNRFLAERTGGTYSTLKVQPAELEDSGVYFCASSQFRESDNEQFFGPGTRLTVL.

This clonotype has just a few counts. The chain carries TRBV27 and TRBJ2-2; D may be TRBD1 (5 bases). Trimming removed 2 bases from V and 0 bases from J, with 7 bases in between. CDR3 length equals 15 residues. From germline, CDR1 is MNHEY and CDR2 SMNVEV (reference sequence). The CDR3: CASSLVGANTGELFF. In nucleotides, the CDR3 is TGTGCCAGCAGTTTAGTAGGGGCGAACACCGGGGAGCTGTTTTTT.

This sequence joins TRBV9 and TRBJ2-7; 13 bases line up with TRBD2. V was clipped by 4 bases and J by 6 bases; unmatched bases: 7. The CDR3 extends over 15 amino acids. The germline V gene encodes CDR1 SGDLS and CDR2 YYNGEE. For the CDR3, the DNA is TGTGCCAGCAGCAATTCCGGGACTAGCGGGACCGAGCAGTACTTC. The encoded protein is CASSNSGTSGTEQYF.

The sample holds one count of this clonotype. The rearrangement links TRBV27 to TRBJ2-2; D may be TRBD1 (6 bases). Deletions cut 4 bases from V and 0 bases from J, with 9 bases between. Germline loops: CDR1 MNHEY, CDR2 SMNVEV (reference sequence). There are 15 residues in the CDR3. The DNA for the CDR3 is TGTGCCAGCAGTTCCGGGACACCGAACACCGGGGAGCTGTTTTTT. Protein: CASSSGTPNTGELFF.

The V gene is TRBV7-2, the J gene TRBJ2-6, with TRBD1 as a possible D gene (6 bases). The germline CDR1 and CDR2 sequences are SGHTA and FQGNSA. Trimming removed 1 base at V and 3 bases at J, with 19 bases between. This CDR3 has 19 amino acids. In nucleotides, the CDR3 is TGTGCCAGCAGCTTAGAGGACAGTCGCCTGAGGGGTGGGGCCAACGTCCTGACTTTC. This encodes CASSLEDSRLRGGANVLTF.

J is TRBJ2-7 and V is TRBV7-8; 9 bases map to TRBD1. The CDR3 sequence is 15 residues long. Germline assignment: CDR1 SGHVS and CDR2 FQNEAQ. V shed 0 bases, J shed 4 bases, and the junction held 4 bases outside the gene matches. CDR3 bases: TGTGCCAGCAGCTTAGCGCCCGGACAGGGGTACGAGCAGTACTTC. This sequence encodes CASSLAPGQGYEQYF.

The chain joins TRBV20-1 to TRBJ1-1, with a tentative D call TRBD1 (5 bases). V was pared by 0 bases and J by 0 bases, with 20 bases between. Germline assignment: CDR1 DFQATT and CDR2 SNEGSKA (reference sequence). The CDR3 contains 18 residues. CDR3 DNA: TGCAGTGCTAGAGATTTGACAGCACTCCTCCGGGTGAACACTGAAGCTTTCTTT. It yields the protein CSARDLTALLRVNTEAFF.